What follows are 16 T cell receptor beta chains derived from one specimen sequenced in a study of shared clonotypes between healthy human individuals (dated by TCRdb to the early 2020s). Library preparation employed the immunoSEQ multiplex PCR assay. Held by TCRdb, this immuneACCESS table contains in-frame sequences only and omits some clones. Under half of the omission traces to an unresolved V gene where checked; the cause of the rest is unknown. In this sample the table shows over a million clones, 70% to 80% of which occur a single time. The ten largest clones take up 0.6% to 0.7% of the sample. The specimen was memory CD4+ T cells from PBMCs. The cell subset or site label here, explained by the study, means: CD45RA-negative fraction. The source is a young man in good health. Some clones in this sample may be carry-over from other donors' samples.

The chain joins TRBV11-2 to TRBJ2-4, with a weak D call TRBD2 (5 bases). Trimming took off 2 bases at V and 12 bases at J, with 14 bases between the two ends. Germline lookup yields CDR1 SGHAT and CDR2 FQNNGV. The CDR3 loop spans 13 amino acids. The CDR3 coding sequence is TGTGCCAGCAGCTTATCGTCCGGGGAACATCAGTACTTC. Protein product: CASSLSSGEHQYF.

The chain employs TRBV9 and TRBJ1-1; tentative D call: TRBD1 (5 bases). Per the germline V gene, CDR1 is SGDLS and CDR2 is YYNGEE. The CDR3 has 14 amino acids. The V gene lost 3 bases and the J gene lost 0 bases, with 9 bases spanning the gap. In DNA form, the CDR3 reads TGTGCCAGCAGCGAGACAGTAATGAACACTGAAGCTTTCTTT. Protein product: CASSETVMNTEAFF.

The chain links TRBV5-1 to TRBJ2-1; 11 bases line up with TRBD1. Germline V gives CDR1 SGHRS, CDR2 YFSETQ. This CDR3 is 16 amino acids long. V lost 1 base and J lost 4; bases outside the gene matches: 4. The chain's CDR3 is CASSLLGTGGYNEQFF. The CDR3 DNA reads TGCGCCAGCAGCTTGCTCGGGACAGGGGGTTACAATGAGCAGTTCTTC.

This clone was counted between two and nine times. CDR3 DNA: TGCGCCAGCAGCTTGGCCGGAGCGATCTGGGGATCCTCTGGAAACACCATATATTTT. Encoded protein: CASSLAGAIWGSSGNTIYF. The genes are TRBV5-1 and TRBJ1-3; D call uncertain. Trimming took off 0 bases at V and 0 bases at J, with 19 bases between the two ends. From germline, CDR1 is SGHRS and CDR2 YFSETQ. This CDR3 is 19 amino acids long.

Only a few counts were recorded for this clone. The rearrangement links TRBV27 to TRBJ2-6, with a weak D call TRBD2 (6 bases). V gave up 7 bases and J gave up 4 bases, with 14 bases separating them. Germline V gives CDR1 MNHEY, CDR2 SMNVEV (reference sequence). The CDR3 has 15 residues. CDR3 amino acids: CASNGRAGGANVLTF. DNA for the CDR3: TGTGCCAGCAATGGCAGGGCGGGGGGGGCCAACGTCCTGACTTTC.

V usage is TRBV5-1 and J usage is TRBJ2-3; no firm D call. The germline V gene has CDR1 SGHRS and CDR2 YFSETQ. The germline V and J ends were trimmed by 4 bases and 6 bases, with 12 bases remaining between them. CDR3 length: 13 residues. In nucleotides, the CDR3 is TGCGCCAGCAGCGGATGGGCATCGGATACGCAGTATTTT. This sequence encodes CASSGWASDTQYF.

This clone was observed a few times. Different DNA sequences within this sample yield the same CDR3. V is TRBV7-2 and J is TRBJ2-5; 9 bases fit TRBD2. V shed 5 bases and J 9 bases; nucleotides not matched to a gene: 16. CDR1 and CDR2 (germline): SGHTA, FQGNSA. The CDR3 is 16 amino acids. The CDR3: CASSPAGGSLSGAQYF. Written as DNA, the CDR3 is TGTGCCAGCAGCCCTGCGGGGGGGAGCCTGTCAGGGGCCCAGTACTTC. Based on the CDR3 plus reference TRBV7-2 and TRBJ2-5, the full variable domain is GAGVSQSPSNKVTEKGKDVELRCDPISGHTALYWYRQSLGQGLEFLIYFQGNSAPDKSGLPSDRFSAERTGGSVSTLTIQRTQQEDSAVYLCASSPAGGSLSGAQYFGPGTRLLVL.

In its sample, this clone was seen a few times. Distinct nucleotide sequences in the sample also encode this CDR3. The chain is built from TRBV18 and TRBJ1-2; TRBD1 is a possible D gene (6 bases). Trimming left V 2 bases short and J 6 bases short, with 13 bases between. The CDR3 has 14 amino acids. The germline V gene encodes CDR1 KGHSH and CDR2 LQKENI. CDR3 sequence reads: CASSPTTGDDGYTF. The CDR3 DNA sequence: TGTGCCAGCTCACCAACGACAGGAGATGATGGCTACACCTTC.

Turning to this clone: Its ends do not fully match the called genes, so a read error is possible. The chain couples TRBV7-6 to TRBJ2-3, with TRBD2 matching over 11 bases. CDR3 length: 15 amino acids. In germline, CDR1 is SGHVS, CDR2 FNYEAQ. The CDR3 sequence is CASSYLAGGTGTQYF. The DNA for the CDR3 is TGTGCCAGCAGCTACCTAGCGGGAGGAACAGGTACGCAGTATTTT.

The V call is TRBV18, the J call TRBJ2-5, with 9 positions matching TRBD2. The CDR3 loop spans 16 amino acids. Germline trimming cut 0 bases from V and 2 bases from J; bases unmatched to any gene: 4. The germline CDR1 and CDR2 sequences are KGHSH and LQKENI. This CDR3 reads CASSPPGSGRQETQYF. The CDR3 DNA reads TGTGCCAGCTCACCACCTGGTAGCGGGAGACAAGAGACCCAGTACTTC.

For the CDR3, the DNA is TGTGCCAGCAGAGAAGGGGGCAGGGAACGGGATGAGCAGTTCTTC. Protein product: CASREGGRERDEQFF. The chain couples TRBV6-6 to TRBJ2-1; 7 bases match TRBD1. V was clipped by 6 bases and J by 8 bases; unmatched bases: 13. CDR1 is MNHNY and CDR2 is SVGAGI in the germline V gene (reference sequence). The CDR3 runs to 15 residues.

This clone has ten or more counts. Other DNA sequences from this sample encode an identical CDR3 as well. V usage is TRBV7-2 and J usage is TRBJ1-1, with D tentatively TRBD1 (5 bases). The germline V gene has CDR1 SGHTA and CDR2 FQGNSA. Between the trimmed V and J ends, which lost 1 base and 0 bases, there was a span of 9 bases. This CDR3 is 15 amino acids long. CDR3 sequence (DNA): TGTGCCAGCAGCTTAGTTGGGGGGATGAACACTGAAGCTTTCTTT. This gives the protein CASSLVGGMNTEAFF.

The chain uses TRBV29-1 and TRBJ2-7; tentatively, D is TRBD1 or TRBD2 (5 bases each). V shed 6 bases and J shed 4 bases, with 19 bases lying between them. The CDR3 loop spans 14 amino acids. Looked up from germline, CDR1 is SQVTM and CDR2 is ANQGSEA. The CDR3 bases are TGCAGCGTGGATTCAGGTAGAGGGGTTTACGAGCAGTACTTC. This encodes CSVDSGRGVYEQYF.

CDR3 DNA: TGTGCCAGCAGCTTGGCCTCAGAGATTCGGCTGTTTTTT. Translated: CASSLASEIRLFF. The chain links TRBV5-4 to TRBJ2-2, with D hard to call. V dropped 0 bases and J dropped 13 bases, with 13 bases sitting between them. CDR1 SGHNT and CDR2 YYREEE come from the germline V gene (reference sequence). This CDR3 spans 13 amino acids.

The CDR3 region is CASSLRGLATSYNEQFF. The CDR3, as DNA: TGCGCCAGCAGCCTCAGGGGACTAGCGACCTCCTACAATGAGCAGTTCTTC. This chain connects TRBV4-1 to TRBJ2-1; the match to TRBD2 covers 10 bases. The germline gives CDR1 MGHRA, CDR2 YSYEKL. V was clipped by 4 bases and J by 0 bases; unmatched bases: 6. This CDR3 has 17 amino acids.

With regard to this clone: A much larger clonotype is one base distant, so this may be a read error. This sample also contains other DNA sequences that code for the same CDR3. The J gene is TRBJ1-2, the V gene TRBV7-9; perhaps TRBD1 as D (6 bases). The CDR3 has 11 amino acids. Germline CDR1 reads SEHNR; CDR2 reads FQNEAQ (reference sequence). The V gene lost 2 bases and the J gene lost 8 bases, with 6 bases spanning the gap. The CDR3 region is CASSLQGGYTF. CDR3 bases: TGTGCCAGCAGCTTACAGGGGGGCTACACCTTC.